Listed below are T cell receptor beta chains from one sample, sequenced in a study of T cell repertoires in cytomegalovirus infection. Each CDR3 protein is one row after TCRdb ran MiXCR on the reads. The sample includes about 340,000 distinct CDR3 sequences, almost 30% of them seen just once. These receptors lack a known antigen. Sequences were derived from cultured PBMCs, sampled from culture after CMV antigen stimulation. The source is a human donor in good health (CMV status not recorded). Some clones in this sample may be carry-over from other donors' samples. The CDR3 runs from the conserved cysteine through the conserved F or W. Each record gives: J gene, D gene, V gene, clone size, CDR3 protein, CDR3 DNA. A D gene is named only where the DNA matches it firmly. Expanded clones are given a class, and other clones once, few, many or no size at all.

TRBJ2-3	TRBD2	TRBV6-6	NA	CASSYLQTSGGATDTQYF	TGTGCCAGCAGTTACCTCCAGACTAGCGGGGGGGCTACAGATACGCAGTATTTT
TRBJ1-4	NA	TRBV6-1	NA	CASSDWTHNEKLFF	TGTGCCAGCAGTGATTGGACGCATAATGAAAAACTGTTTTTT
TRBJ2-7	TRBD2	TRBV27	NA	CASGASGSWNEQYF	TGTGCCAGCGGCGCTAGCGGGAGTTGGAACGAGCAGTACTTC
TRBJ2-3	TRBD2	TRBV7-8	few	CASSSPGLAGAGDTQYF	TGTGCCAGCAGCTCACCGGGACTAGCGGGAGCGGGGGATACGCAGTATTTT
TRBJ2-3	TRBD2	TRBV11-2	NA	CASSLGLAGGPQYF	TGTGCCAGCAGCCTGGGACTAGCGGGGGGCCCTCAGTATTTT
TRBJ1-1	NA	TRBV7-2	few	CASSHPTVTEAFF	TGTGCCAGCAGCCACCCGACGGTTACTGAAGCTTTCTTT
TRBJ2-1	TRBD2	TRBV11-2	many	CASSLVLAGGKAGEQFF	TGTGCCAGCAGCCTCGTCTTAGCGGGGGGGAAGGCAGGTGAGCAGTTCTTC
TRBJ1-4	NA	TRBV20-1	NA	CSASQGVDEKLFF	TGCAGTGCTAGTCAGGGAGTAGATGAAAAACTGTTTTTT
TRBJ1-2	NA	TRBV5-1	NA	CASSLDSGNYGYTF	TGCGCCAGCAGCTTGGATTCAGGGAACTATGGCTACACCTTC
TRBJ1-1	NA	TRBV7-8	few	CASSTGEDTEAFF	TGTGCCAGCAGCACGGGGGAGGACACTGAAGCTTTCTTT
TRBJ2-1	NA	TRBV11-2	NA	CASSSPGSYNEQFF	TGTGCCAGCAGCTCCCCCGGGAGTTACAATGAGCAGTTCTTC
TRBJ1-5	NA	TRBV4-2	NA	CASSQDPFVQTNSNQPQHF	TGTGCCAGCAGCCAAGATCCTTTCGTTCAGACCAATAGCAATCAGCCCCAGCATTTT
TRBJ1-2	NA	TRBV3-1	NA	CASSPVGRHGYTF	TGTGCCAGCAGCCCTGTGGGGAGGCATGGCTACACCTTC
TRBJ1-6	TRBD1	TRBV25-1	NA	CASSDSGQWGPLHF	TGTGCCAGCAGTGATTCGGGACAGTGGGGACCCCTCCACTTT
TRBJ2-7	NA	TRBV5-1	NA	CASSLVGPGGVNEQYF	TGCGCCAGCAGCTTGGTGGGGCCGGGGGGCGTGAACGAGCAGTACTTC
TRBJ1-5	TRBD1	TRBV2	once	CASSDRDPRNQPQHF	TGTGCCAGCTCCGACAGGGATCCCCGGAATCAGCCCCAGCATTTT
TRBJ2-3	NA	TRBV19	NA	CASSEDPVGGLKQYF	TGTGCCAGTAGTGAGGACCCTGTTGGGGGTCTAAAGCAGTATTTT
TRBJ2-2	NA	TRBV7-8	NA	CASSIVRAVRTGELFF	TGTGCCAGCAGCATAGTCAGGGCGGTTCGAACCGGGGAGCTGTTTTTT
TRBJ2-7	TRBD2	TRBV7-2	few	CASSSSPSGRDEQYF	TGTGCCAGCAGCTCTAGCCCAAGCGGGAGGGACGAGCAGTACTTC
TRBJ2-4	TRBD2	TRBV11-2	few	CASSGAGGVGNIQYF	TGTGCCAGCAGCGGAGCCGGGGGGGTTGGAAACATTCAGTACTTC
TRBJ2-7	NA	TRBV5-5	few	CASSYRFRAGDEQYF	TGTGCCAGCAGTTACCGGTTCAGGGCTGGGGACGAGCAGTACTTC
TRBJ2-5	NA	TRBV7-2	NA	CASSLGLGAQETQYF	TGTGCCAGCAGCTTAGGTCTGGGGGCCCAAGAGACCCAGTACTTC